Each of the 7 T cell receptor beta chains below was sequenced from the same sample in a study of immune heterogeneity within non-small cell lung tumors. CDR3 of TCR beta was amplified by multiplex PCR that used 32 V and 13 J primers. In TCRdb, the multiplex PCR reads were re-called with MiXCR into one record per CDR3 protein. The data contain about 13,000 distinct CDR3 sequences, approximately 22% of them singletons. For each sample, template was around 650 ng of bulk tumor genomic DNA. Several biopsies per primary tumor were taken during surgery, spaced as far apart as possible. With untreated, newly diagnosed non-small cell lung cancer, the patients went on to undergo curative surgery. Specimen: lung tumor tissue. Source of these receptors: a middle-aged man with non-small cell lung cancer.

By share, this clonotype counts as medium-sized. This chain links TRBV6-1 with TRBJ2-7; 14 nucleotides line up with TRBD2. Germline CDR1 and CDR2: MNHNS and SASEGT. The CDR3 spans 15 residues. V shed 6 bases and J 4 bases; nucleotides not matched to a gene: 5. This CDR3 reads CASRLGTSGSYEQYF. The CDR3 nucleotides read TGTGCCAGCAGACTAGGGACTAGCGGGAGTTACGAGCAGTACTTC.

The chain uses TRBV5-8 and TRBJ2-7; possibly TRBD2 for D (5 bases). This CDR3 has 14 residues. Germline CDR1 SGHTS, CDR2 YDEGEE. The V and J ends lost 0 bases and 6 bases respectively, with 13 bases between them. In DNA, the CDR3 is TGTGCCAGCAGCTTGGGAGGGAGAACCTCCGAGCAGTACTTC. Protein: CASSLGGRTSEQYF.

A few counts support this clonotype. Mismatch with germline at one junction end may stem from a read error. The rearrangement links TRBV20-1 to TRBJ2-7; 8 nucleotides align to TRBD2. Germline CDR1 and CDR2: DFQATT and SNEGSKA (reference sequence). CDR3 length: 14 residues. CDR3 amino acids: CSARLAGSSCEQYF. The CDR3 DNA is TGCAGTGCTAGACTAGCGGGCAGCTCCTGCGAGCAGTACTTC.

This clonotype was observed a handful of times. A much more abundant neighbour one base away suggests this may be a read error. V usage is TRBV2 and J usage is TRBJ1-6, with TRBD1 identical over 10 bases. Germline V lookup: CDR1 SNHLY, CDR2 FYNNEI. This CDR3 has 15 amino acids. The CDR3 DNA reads TGTGCCAGCATCCTCGGACAGGGGGGTAATTCACACCTCCACTTT. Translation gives CASILGQGGNSHLHF.

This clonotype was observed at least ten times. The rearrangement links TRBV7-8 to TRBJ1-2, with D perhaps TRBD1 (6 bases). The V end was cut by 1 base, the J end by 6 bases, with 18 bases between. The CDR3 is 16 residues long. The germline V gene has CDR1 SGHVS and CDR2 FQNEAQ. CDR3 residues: CASSLVGRGRSDGYTF. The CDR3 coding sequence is TGTGCCAGCAGCTTAGTCGGCAGGGGAAGATCTGATGGCTACACCTTC.

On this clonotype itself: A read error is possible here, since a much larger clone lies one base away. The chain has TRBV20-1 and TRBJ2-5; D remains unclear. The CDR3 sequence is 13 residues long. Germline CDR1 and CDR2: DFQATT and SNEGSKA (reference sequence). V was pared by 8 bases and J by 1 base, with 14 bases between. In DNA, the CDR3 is TGCAGTCCTACAAACCAATTCCAAGAGACCCAGTACTTC. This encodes CSPTNQFQETQYF.

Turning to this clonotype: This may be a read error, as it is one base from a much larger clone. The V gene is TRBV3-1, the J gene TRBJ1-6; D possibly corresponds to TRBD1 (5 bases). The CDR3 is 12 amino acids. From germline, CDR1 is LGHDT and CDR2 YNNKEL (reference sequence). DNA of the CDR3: TGTGCCAGCAGCCAGGGGCATTCACCCCTCAACTTT. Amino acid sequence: CASSQGHSPLNF.